A selection of T cell receptor beta chains follows, all from one sample in a study of cytomegalovirus exposure and HLA in healthy donors. TCRdb's copy holds only in-frame clones and misses some; the assay was immunoSEQ multiplex PCR. The profile covers approximately 150,000 clones, with around 80% appearing a single time and more than 3.5% taken by the ten largest. The sample consisted of PBMCs. These receptors originate from a woman aged 40 to 49 in good health and CMV-seropositive. Each CDR3 is given with its conserved first and last residue. The order of the fields is V gene, D gene, clone size, J gene, CDR3 DNA, CDR3 protein. The D gene is left open where the match is weak. Part of the rows lack a size; the others show once, few, many or a class for expanded clones.

TRBV25-1	.	.	TRBJ2-1	TGTGCCAGCAGTGAACCGGGGTACGCTGAGCAGTTCTTC	CASSEPGYAEQFF
TRBV4-3	TRBD1	once	TRBJ1-6	TGCGCCAGCAGCCTTTTAAGGGGGACAGTAGGTTCACCCCTCCACTTT	CASSLLRGTVGSPLHF
TRBV18	.	.	TRBJ1-2	TGTGCCAGCTCCCACAGCAGAGCATCCGGCTACACCTTC	CASSHSRASGYTF
TRBV30	.	.	TRBJ2-7	TGTGCCTACAAACTACAGGGCCCTACCTACGAGCAGTACTTC	CAYKLQGPTYEQYF
TRBV30	.	.	TRBJ1-2	TGTGCCTGGAGCGGACAGTCTAACTATGGCTACACCTTC	CAWSGQSNYGYTF
TRBV28	TRBD2	.	TRBJ2-7	TGTGCCAGCGCATTGGGGAGGGACGAGCAGTACTTC	CASALGRDEQYF
TRBV7-9	TRBD1	.	TRBJ2-7	TGTGCCAGCAGCTCACGGCCCGGGACAGACTACGAGCAGTACTTC	CASSSRPGTDYEQYF
TRBV6-1	.	few	TRBJ2-7	TGTGCCAGCAGTGAATTAGTCGCCGCCTACGAGCAGTACTTC	CASSELVAAYEQYF
TRBV11-2	TRBD2	.	TRBJ2-7	TGTGCCAGCAGCACCGGACTAGCGGGAGACGAGCAGTACTTC	CASSTGLAGDEQYF
TRBV19	.	.	TRBJ2-5	TGTGCCAGTAGTATAGGCATTCGGGAGACCCAGTACTTC	CASSIGIRETQYF
TRBV25-1	TRBD2	.	TRBJ2-3	TGTGCCAGCAGTTCCGGGACTACCCCCCATTTT	CASSSGTTPHF
TRBV5-6	.	.	TRBJ2-7	TGTGCCAGCAGCTTGGTGCAGGGAACCTACGAGCAGTACTTC	CASSLVQGTYEQYF
TRBV7-9	.	.	TRBJ1-1	TGTGCCAGCAGCTTTGAACAGGGCCGCAACGCTTGGAACACTGAAGCTTTCTTT	CASSFEQGRNAWNTEAFF
TRBV7-3	TRBD2	once	TRBJ2-1	TGTGCCAGCAGCTTAATAGCCAGCGGGGGGGCCAATGAGCAGTTCTTC	CASSLIASGGANEQFF
TRBV6-5	.	many	TRBJ1-1	TGTGCCAGCATGGTGGCAGACCGCGGATGGACTGAAGCTTTCTTT	CASMVADRGWTEAFF
TRBV5-1	TRBD1	.	TRBJ2-1	TGCGCCAGCGGACTGACAGGGGATACGAATGAGCAGTTCTTC	CASGLTGDTNEQFF
TRBV28	.	.	TRBJ1-1	TGTGCCAGCGCCCAATTCCGGACTAGGGCTGAAGCTTTCTTT	CASAQFRTRAEAFF
TRBV28	.	.	TRBJ2-7	TGTGCCAGCAGCCTCGGAGGGCTGATCTCCTACGAGCAGTACTTC	CASSLGGLISYEQYF
TRBV10-2	.	few	TRBJ1-1	TGCGCCAGCACACCCCGGGGTGAATCTGAAGCTTTCTTT	CASTPRGESEAFF
TRBV5-4	TRBD1	.	TRBJ1-1	TGTGCCAGCAGCGGAGGACAGGGGCCGGGTGTGAACACTGAAGCTTTCTTT	CASSGGQGPGVNTEAFF
TRBV28	.	.	TRBJ1-1	TGTGCCAGCAGTCCAGGGGTGAACACTGAAGCTTTCTTT	CASSPGVNTEAFF
TRBV7-3	TRBD2	once	TRBJ2-2	TGTGCCAGCAGCTACAGCGGGAGAGTGGGCGGGGAGCTGTTTTTT	CASSYSGRVGGELFF
TRBV10-1	.	.	TRBJ2-1	TGCGCCAGCAGTCTTTGGGCTTCTTACAATGAGCAGTTCTTC	CASSLWASYNEQFF
TRBV7-2	.	.	TRBJ1-5	TGTGCCAGCAGCTTAGTCGGGGGTTGGGAGCCCCAGCATTTT	CASSLVGGWEPQHF
TRBV4-2	TRBD2	.	TRBJ2-7	TGTGCCAGCAGCTTCCGACTAGCTTCCGACGAGCAGTACTTC	CASSFRLASDEQYF
TRBV10-3	.	.	TRBJ1-1	TGTGCCATCAGTGACAGGGGTAGGACTGAAGCTTTCTTT	CAISDRGRTEAFF
TRBV28	.	.	TRBJ1-2	TGTGCCAGCAGTTCGAGCTACCATGGCTACACCTTC	CASSSSYHGYTF